This T cell receptor beta chain was obtained from a study of blood T cell repertoires in COVID-19. Turning to the study itself: The samples span acute and convalescent COVID-19 from the United States, Italy and Spain.

The CDR3 covers 14 residues. V dropped 6 bases and J dropped 3; count of bases not matched to a gene: 8. CDR1 is MNHNY and CDR2 is SVGAGI in the germline V gene (reference sequence). Per the original methods: Amplification of reference gene primers provided the estimated nucleated cell counts. Sequencing was performed with immunoSEQ multiplex PCR; in TCRdb, only in-frame clones are kept and a portion is missing. The D gene and trimming were derived from the DNA, and the V and J assignments and clone size from that table. This table holds about 74,000 clones, 75% found once. What was sequenced was peripheral blood. This chain links TRBV6-6 with TRBJ2-7, with 7 positions matching TRBD1. The receptor comes from a man in his 70s with acute or convalescent COVID-19. The CDR3 DNA is TGTGCCAGCAGATTCCGGGACAGTTTCTACGAGCAGTACTTC. Translating gives CASRFRDSFYEQYF.